The 9 T cell receptor beta chains presented below share a single source sample, sequenced in a study of CD4+ T cells in melanoma. The method was immunoSEQ multiplex PCR; TCRdb's version includes in-frame clones alone and lacks a portion of them. The sample carries more than 13,000 clones, 65% to 85% recorded once. The sequenced sample consisted of cells from a culture (not recorded whether cultured in vitro). The receptors here all came from a human donor with melanoma.

V is TRBV4-2 and J is TRBJ1-1; a weak D match, TRBD1 (5 bases). Trimming cost V 1 base and J 7 bases, with 7 bases left between them. The CDR3 sequence is 12 residues long. CDR1 is LGHNA, CDR2 YNFKEQ, per germline. CDR3 coding DNA: TGTGCCAGCAGCCAAGGCGGGGGTGAAGCTTTCTTT. It codes for CASSQGGGEAFF.

This clone was seen only once. This chain uses TRBV11-2 with TRBJ1-2; tentatively, D is TRBD1 (5 bases). This CDR3 has 13 amino acids. CDR1 SGHAT and CDR2 FQNNGV come from the germline V gene. V shed 3 bases and J shed 3 bases, with 8 bases lying between them. The CDR3 nucleotides are TGTGCCAGCAGCTTTGACAGCTACTATGGCTACACCTTC. Its protein is CASSFDSYYGYTF.

The rearrangement joins TRBV5-1 to TRBJ2-5; unclear D gene. The CDR3 has 13 amino acids. Germline loops: CDR1 SGHRS, CDR2 YFSETQ. With 3 bases removed from V and 7 bases from J, the gap between germline ends came to 13 bases. CDR3 DNA sequence: TGCGCCAGCAGCTCTCCCCCGGGCGCGACCCAGTACTTC. Its translation is CASSSPPGATQYF.

The gene calls are TRBV13 and TRBJ1-2; D is ambiguous. CDR3 length: 14 residues. Germline V CDR1 and CDR2: PRHDT, FYEKMQ (reference sequence). V was clipped by 0 bases and J by 6 bases, with 11 bases between them. The chain's CDR3 is CASSLGGNADGYTF. Written as DNA, the CDR3 is TGTGCCAGCAGCTTAGGTGGGAATGCGGATGGCTACACCTTC.

The chain uses TRBV21-1 and TRBJ1-5; whether TRBD1, the table's D call, matches the DNA was not checked. TRBV21-1 is listed as a pseudogene. This CDR3 is built from 15 residues. The CDR3 DNA follows: TGTGCCAGCATCCCGGAGAAGTCAGGGGGGAGGCCCCAGCATTTT. Residues: CASIPEKSGGRPQHF.

Concerning this clone itself: This specimen includes other DNA sequences encoding the same CDR3. V usage is TRBV5-1 and J usage is TRBJ1-2; 8 positions match TRBD1. This CDR3 comprises 13 residues. J gave up 11 bases and V 3 bases, and 9 bases lay outside the gene matches. The germline CDR1 and CDR2 sequences are SGHRS and YFSETQ. CDR3 protein: CASSSSGGQRYTF. Written as DNA, the CDR3 is TGCGCCAGCAGCTCATCAGGGGGCCAGCGGTACACCTTC.

V usage is TRBV21-1 and J usage is TRBJ1-1; the listed D gene, TRBD1, was not tested against the DNA. TRBV21-1 is a pseudogene locus. The CDR3 has 15 amino acids. This CDR3 reads CASSKVSRGLTEAFF. DNA of the CDR3: TGTGCCAGCAGCAAAGTTAGCAGGGGGCTCACTGAAGCTTTCTTT.

The chain carries TRBV30 and TRBJ1-1; maybe TRBD1 (5 bases). Between the trimmed V and J ends, which lost 3 bases and 5 bases, there was a span of 22 bases. This CDR3 has 16 residues. CDR1 is GTSNPN, CDR2 SVGIG, per germline (reference sequence). CDR3 coding DNA: TGTGCCTGGAGCGGGACCAGTATTATCGCGGGTACTGAAGCTTTCTTT. As protein: CAWSGTSIIAGTEAFF.

The chain employs TRBV10-3 and TRBJ2-1, with 12 bases aligning to TRBD2. The ends lost 6 bases at V and 2 bases at J; junction bases unmatched: 5. Germline CDR1 and CDR2: ENHRY and SYGVKD. The length of the CDR3 is 16 residues. The CDR3 loop is CAIRESSGGAYNEQFF. In DNA, the CDR3 is TGTGCCATCAGGGAATCTAGCGGGGGGGCCTACAATGAGCAGTTCTTC.